This T cell receptor (beta chain) was captured by sequencing in a study of T cell responses to AZD1222 COVID-19 vaccine. Study outcomes and limitations: Baseline serology detected seropositivity in only a handful of AZD1222 recipients. Across the whole spike, CD4 TCRs peaked at regions 160-218 and 743-854. White British ancestry dominated among donors, who included more females, and clonal diversity was possibly underestimated.

Profiling relied on immunoSEQ multiplex PCR, and the TCRdb table lists in-frame clones only, not all of them. The sample yields over 45,000 clones, around 91% seen once. A note on this clone: The antigen is not known.

Germline V gene data show CDR1 as WNHNN and CDR2 as SYGVQD (reference sequence). Between the trimmed V and J ends, which lost 4 bases and 0 bases, there was a span of 10 bases. The length of the CDR3 is 14 residues. This chain uses TRBV10-1 with TRBJ2-7; D remains unclear. The sequences come from peripheral blood, collected 28 days after the second AZD1222 dose. The clonotype originates from an adult who received the AZD1222 COVID-19 vaccine. The CDR3 here is CASSAGRRSYEQYF. The CDR3 DNA reads TGCGCCAGCAGTGCCGGACGCCGCTCCTACGAGCAGTACTTC.